Below, one T cell receptor (beta chain) is given with its context. Deletions cut 5 bases from V and 1 base from J, with 5 bases between. Germline V gene lookup returns CDR1 MNHEY and CDR2 SVGAGI. The CDR3 contains 12 residues. The data belong to a study of blood T cell repertoires in COVID-19. Study summary: Samples of COVID-19 (acute and convalescent) were obtained from the United States, Italy and Spain. T cells, B-cell-depleted T cells, or PBMCs supplied cDNA or gDNA.

Assay: immunoSEQ multiplex PCR; the TCRdb copy retains only in-frame clones and omits some. The repertoire includes tens of thousands of clones, around four fifths of them detected once, and approximately 6.8% sits in the top ten. The rearrangement links TRBV6-5 to TRBJ1-2, with D uncertain. This TCR came from a woman between 50 and 59 years old with active or convalescent COVID-19. The sample was peripheral blood. The CDR3 nucleotides read TGTGCCAGCAGTCACAGTAACTATGGCTACACCTTC. Protein product: CASSHSNYGYTF.